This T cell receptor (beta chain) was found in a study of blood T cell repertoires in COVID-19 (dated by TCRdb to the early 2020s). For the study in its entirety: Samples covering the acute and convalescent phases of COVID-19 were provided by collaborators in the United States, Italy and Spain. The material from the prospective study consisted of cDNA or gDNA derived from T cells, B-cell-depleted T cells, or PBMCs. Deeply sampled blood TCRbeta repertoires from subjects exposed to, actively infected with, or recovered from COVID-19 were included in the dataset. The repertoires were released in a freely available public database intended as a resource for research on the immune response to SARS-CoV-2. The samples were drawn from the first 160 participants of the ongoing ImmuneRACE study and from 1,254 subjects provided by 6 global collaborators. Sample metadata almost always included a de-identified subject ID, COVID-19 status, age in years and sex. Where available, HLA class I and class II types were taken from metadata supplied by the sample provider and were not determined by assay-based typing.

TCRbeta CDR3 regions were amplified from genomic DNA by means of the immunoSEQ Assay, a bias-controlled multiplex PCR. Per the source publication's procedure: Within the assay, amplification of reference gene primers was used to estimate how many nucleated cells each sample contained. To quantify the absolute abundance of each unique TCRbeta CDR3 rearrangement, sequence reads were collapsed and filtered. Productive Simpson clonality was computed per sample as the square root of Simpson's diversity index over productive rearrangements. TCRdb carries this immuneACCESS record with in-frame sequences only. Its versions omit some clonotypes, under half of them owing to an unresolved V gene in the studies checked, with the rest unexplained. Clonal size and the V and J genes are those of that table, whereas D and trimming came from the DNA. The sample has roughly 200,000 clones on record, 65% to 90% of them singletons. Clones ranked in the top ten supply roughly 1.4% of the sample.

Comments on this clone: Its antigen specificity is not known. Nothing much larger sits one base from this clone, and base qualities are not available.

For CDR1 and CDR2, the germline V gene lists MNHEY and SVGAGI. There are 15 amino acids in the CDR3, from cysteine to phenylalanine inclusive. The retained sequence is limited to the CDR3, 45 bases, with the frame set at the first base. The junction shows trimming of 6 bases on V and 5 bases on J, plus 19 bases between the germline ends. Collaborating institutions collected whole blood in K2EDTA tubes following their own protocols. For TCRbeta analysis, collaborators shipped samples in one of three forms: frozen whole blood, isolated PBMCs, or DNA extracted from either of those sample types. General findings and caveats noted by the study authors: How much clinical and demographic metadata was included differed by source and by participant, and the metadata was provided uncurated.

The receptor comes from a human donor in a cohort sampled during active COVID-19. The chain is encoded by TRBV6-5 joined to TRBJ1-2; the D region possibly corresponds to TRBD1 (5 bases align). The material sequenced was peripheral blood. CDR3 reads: CASRVQGTPPYGYTF. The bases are TGTGCCAGCAGGGTTCAGGGTACTCCTCCTTATGGCTACACCTTC.